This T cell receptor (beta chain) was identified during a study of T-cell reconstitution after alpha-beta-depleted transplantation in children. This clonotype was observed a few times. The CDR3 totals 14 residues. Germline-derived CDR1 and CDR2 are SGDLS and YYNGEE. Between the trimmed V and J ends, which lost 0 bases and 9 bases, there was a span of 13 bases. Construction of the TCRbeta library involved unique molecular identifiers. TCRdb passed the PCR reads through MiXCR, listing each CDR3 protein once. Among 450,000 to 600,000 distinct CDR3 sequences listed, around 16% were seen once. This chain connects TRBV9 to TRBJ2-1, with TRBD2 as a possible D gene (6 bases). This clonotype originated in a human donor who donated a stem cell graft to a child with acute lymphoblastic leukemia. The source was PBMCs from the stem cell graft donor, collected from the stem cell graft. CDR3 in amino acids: CASSVVAGQSEQFF. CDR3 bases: TGTGCCAGCAGCGTAGTGGCGGGGCAGAGTGAGCAGTTCTTC.